Described below is a single T cell receptor (beta chain) sequence and its context. Its antigen remains unidentified. This sample is drawn from a study of T cell clonotyping in hematopoietic cell transplantation. Germline CDR1 is MNHEY and CDR2 is SVGAGI. The V gene lost 5 bases and the J gene lost 6 bases, with 12 bases spanning the gap. The CDR3 extends over 13 amino acids. Findings of the study overall: After transplant, recipient diversity fell while pathologically expanded clonotypes grew through day 180. No sorting was done, leaving CD4 and CD8 contributions mixed.

The protocol was immunoSEQ multiplex PCR, while the TCRdb copy is restricted to in-frame clones and leaves out a portion. The table lists about 3,600 clones, roughly 72% of them singletons. This chain joins TRBV6-5 and TRBJ2-3; D unresolved. Source: peripheral blood mononuclear cells, taken 30 days after allogeneic stem cell transplant. This TCR was sampled from a male patient in his 40s who had an allogeneic stem cell transplant from an unrelated donor, so the T cells may come from the graft donor. Some clones in this sample may be carry-over from other donors' samples. CDR3 residues: CASSPRLRDTQYF. The CDR3 nucleotides read TGTGCCAGCAGTCCCAGGTTGAGGGATACGCAGTATTTT.